This TCR beta chain comes out of a study of CD8+ T cells in alopecia areata. The study, taken as a whole, reports: Normal skin's resident alphabeta T cells are sequenced alongside lesional scalp T cells. There were many expanded lesional clones persisting in scalp and blood during tofacitinib. A single nonresponder leaves the baseline CD8+ expansion link to response uncertain.

TCR sequencing used cDNA made by reverse transcription of extracted RNA. Measured with immunoSEQ multiplex PCR; TCRdb has only the in-frame clones, and not every one. The sample holds roughly 180,000 clones; less than 70% are singletons and the top ten take 9.5% to 14%. Comments on this clone: Its antigen is still unknown.

Treatment defined: oral pan-JAK inhibitor, 5-10 mg twice daily. The CDR3 loop spans 15 amino acids. Unmatched junction bases numbered 8, after V lost 3 bases and J lost 6 bases. Per the germline V gene, CDR1 is SGDLS and CDR2 is YYNGEE. This rearrangement joins TRBV9 to TRBJ2-4; TRBD1 matches at 8 bases. Sequenced material: CD8+ T cells sorted from blood, taken at week 24, from a patient treated with tofacitinib. This sequence was found in a human donor with alopecia areata. CDR3 nucleotide sequence: TGTGCCAGCAGCGAGGCAGGGGGCCGCGGAAACATTCAGTACTTC. This codes for CASSEAGGRGNIQYF.